One and the same sample provided the 27 T cell receptor beta chains below, sequenced in a study of vaccination and CD4 T cells after COVID-19 (dated by TCRdb to 2022 to 2024). The sample's treatment or condition, from its label and the paper: roughly 11-day PBMC culture with coronavirus spike peptide pools or control peptides (ViraFEST assay). Receptor libraries were prepared by PCR. The reads were generated on an Illumina iSeq 100. TCR sequencing of DNA from cultured CD4+ T cells used the Oncomine TCR Beta short-read assay at the Johns Hopkins FTIC core. In TCRdb, the public reads were trimmed at Q25 with fastp and aligned with MiXCR, with productive beta chains retained. Identical CDR3 protein sequences are pooled into one entry, listed with their most common genes and DNA. The sample table shows over 10,000 distinct CDR3 sequences, and roughly 56% are seen once. Of the sample, 15% to 20% falls within the top ten clones.

Their cognate antigens are unknown. The source material was CD4+ T cells from blood, cultured in vitro. These receptors were collected from a human donor who had recovered from COVID-19.

The chain couples TRBV5-8 to TRBJ1-6; TRBD1 might be the D (6 bases). V was clipped by 2 bases and J by 10 bases, with 10 bases between them. The germline V gene has CDR1 SGHTS and CDR2 YDEGEE. There are 13 residues in the CDR3. The CDR3 reads CASSFRGGSPLHF. For the CDR3, the DNA is TGTGCCAGCAGCTTCAGGGGTGGGTCACCCCTCCACTTT.

The genes are TRBV29-1 and TRBJ2-2; perhaps D is TRBD1 or TRBD2 (5 bases each). Germline V gene sequence: CDR1 SQVTM, CDR2 ANQGSEA. CDR3 size: 14 residues. V gave up 4 bases and J gave up 4 bases, with 13 bases separating them. CDR3 nucleotide sequence: TGCAGCGTTGCTAGGGGAGTCGGCACCGGGGAGCTGTTTTTT. Translating it yields CSVARGVGTGELFF.

Only a few counts were recorded for this clonotype. The V and J genes are TRBV9 and TRBJ2-3; 7 bases match TRBD1. CDR3 size: 15 residues. Germline values: CDR1 SGDLS, CDR2 YYNGEE. With V trimmed by 0 bases and J by 6 bases, 7 bases remained unmatched. The CDR3 bases are TGTGCCAGCAGCGTAGTTGGCAGGGGGAGCGATACGCAGTATTTT. Translation: CASSVVGRGSDTQYF.

This clonotype was observed a handful of times. This chain connects TRBV30 to TRBJ1-5; D is unresolved. Germline CDR1 reads GTSNPN; CDR2 reads SVGIG (reference sequence). The CDR3 loop spans 14 amino acids. V was clipped by 1 base and J by 2 bases, with 9 bases between them. CDR3 region: CAWSAETGNQPQHF. The DNA of the CDR3 is TGTGCCTGGAGTGCTGAGACGGGCAATCAGCCCCAGCATTTT.

The chain combines TRBV7-9 with TRBJ1-1, with a tentative D call TRBD1 (5 bases). Trimming shortened V by 1 base and J by 1 base, and 10 bases separated the two germline ends. From germline, CDR1 is SEHNR and CDR2 FQNEAQ (reference sequence). The CDR3 has 15 amino acids. CDR3 coding DNA: TGTGCCAGCAGCTTAGTTAAGGGACGGAACACTGAAGCTTTCTTT. This gives the protein CASSLVKGRNTEAFF.

There are a few counts of this clonotype. The chain has TRBV20-1 and TRBJ1-2; no firm D call. Trimming pared 3 bases from V and 4 bases from J, leaving 9 bases between. Germline loops: CDR1 DFQATT, CDR2 SNEGSKA (reference sequence). The CDR3 covers 12 residues. The DNA for the CDR3 is TGCAGTGCTAGTGGCCGTATCTATGGCTACACCTTC. Translation gives CSASGRIYGYTF.

V gene TRBV10-3 combines with J gene TRBJ1-6, with 8 positions matching TRBD1. The CDR3 contains 13 residues. J was trimmed by 7 bases and V by 7 bases; bases with no gene match: 3. Germline CDR1 is ENHRY and CDR2 is SYGVKD. CDR3 loop: CAITGGRNSPLHF. In nucleotides, the CDR3 is TGTGCCATCACAGGGGGCAGGAATTCACCCCTCCACTTT.

This clonotype turned up a few times. The DNA for the CDR3 is TGTGCCAGCCGGTCCGGGACAGCCTACACTGAAGCTTTCTTT. It yields the protein CASRSGTAYTEAFF. The chain employs TRBV6-1 and TRBJ1-1, with 7 bases identical to TRBD1. The junction had 9 bases not matched to a gene; V was cut back by 8 bases and J by 3 bases. CDR3 length: 14 residues. Germline CDR1 MNHNS, CDR2 SASEGT.

This chain uses TRBV30 with TRBJ2-5; D is ambiguous. Germline loops: CDR1 GTSNPN, CDR2 SVGIG (reference sequence). This CDR3 is 12 amino acids long. V was clipped by 5 bases and J by 0 bases, with 7 bases between them. The CDR3 region is CAWATYQETQYF. As DNA, the CDR3 is TGTGCCTGGGCGACCTACCAAGAGACCCAGTACTTC.

J is TRBJ2-1 and V is TRBV20-1; D perhaps matches TRBD2 (5 bases). Germline V gene data show CDR1 as DFQATT and CDR2 as SNEGSKA (reference sequence). The CDR3 is 11 residues long. Trimming pared 6 bases from V and 10 bases from J, leaving 13 bases between. The CDR3 nucleotides are TGCAGTGCATCACCCGGGATAGAGCAGTTCTTC. Its translation is CSASPGIEQFF.

J is TRBJ1-6 and V is TRBV27; 7 positions match TRBD1. This CDR3 is built from 16 residues. The germline CDR1 and CDR2 sequences are MNHEY and SMNVEV (reference sequence). V trimming: 5 bases; J trimming: 8 bases; junction bases outside the gene matches: 12. As DNA, the CDR3 is TGTGCCAGCAGTCCTCACCGACAGGGCGCATATTCACCCCTCCACTTT. Translated: CASSPHRQGAYSPLHF.

This clonotype was found a few times. V and J are TRBV6-5 and TRBJ1-1; D might be TRBD1 (5 bases). Trimming took 3 bases from V and 8 from J, leaving 10 bases between them. The CDR3 has 12 amino acids. Germline V lookup: CDR1 MNHEY, CDR2 SVGAGI. The CDR3 loop is CASSYPGQEAFF. The CDR3 bases are TGTGCCAGCAGTTATCCGGGGCAGGAAGCTTTCTTT.

V gene TRBV3-1 combines with J gene TRBJ2-7, with 9 bases identical to TRBD1. V was clipped by 3 bases and J by 7 bases; unmatched bases: 7. This CDR3 has 14 residues. The V gene's germline CDR1 is LGHDT and CDR2 YNNKEL (reference sequence). CDR3 residues: CASSQGQGIGEQYF. The CDR3 DNA reads as TGTGCCAGCAGCCAGGGACAGGGAATAGGGGAGCAGTACTTC.

In its sample, this clonotype was seen a few times. The chain combines TRBV2 with TRBJ1-2; TRBD1 might be the D (5 bases). The V gene lost 2 bases and the J gene lost 8 bases, with 9 bases spanning the gap. The CDR3 sequence is 12 residues long. The V gene's germline CDR1 is SNHLY and CDR2 FYNNEI. The CDR3 loop is CASSERGSGYTF. The DNA for the CDR3 is TGTGCCAGCAGTGAAAGGGGCTCCGGCTACACCTTC.

This clonotype was picked up a small number of times. This chain connects TRBV27 to TRBJ2-2, with a tentative D call TRBD1 (6 bases). The CDR3 totals 17 residues. Germline V gene sequence: CDR1 MNHEY, CDR2 SMNVEV (reference sequence). Trimming took off 3 bases at V and 0 bases at J, with 14 bases between the two ends. The CDR3 bases are TGTGCCAGCAGTTTGACAGGACGGAAACCGAACACCGGGGAGCTGTTTTTT. This encodes CASSLTGRKPNTGELFF.

The V call is TRBV7-3, the J call TRBJ2-3, with TRBD2 as a possible D gene (5 bases). Deletions cut 1 base from V and 3 bases from J, with 11 bases between. Germline values: CDR1 SGHTA, CDR2 FQGTGA. This CDR3 is built from 15 residues. CDR3 coding DNA: TGTGCCAGCAGCTTAAATTATGGCGGGACAGATACGCAGTATTTT. It encodes CASSLNYGGTDTQYF.

This clonotype was seen only a few times. This chain joins TRBV7-8 and TRBJ1-6; D gene uncertain. V was pared by 1 base and J by 10 bases, with 8 bases between. The CDR3 runs to 13 residues. Germline loops: CDR1 SGHVS, CDR2 FQNEAQ. The CDR3 is CASSLGRGSPLHF. In nucleotides, the CDR3 is TGTGCCAGCAGCTTAGGGAGAGGGTCACCCCTCCACTTT.

The chain carries TRBV19 and TRBJ1-1; no definite D call. V was pared by 5 bases and J by 3 bases, with 16 bases between. Germline values: CDR1 LNHDA, CDR2 SQIVND (reference sequence). The CDR3 covers 15 residues. The CDR3 sequence: CASSGPFPADTEAFF. CDR3 bases: TGTGCCAGTAGTGGTCCATTCCCGGCGGACACTGAAGCTTTCTTT.

The rearrangement links TRBV10-3 to TRBJ2-2, with 10 positions matching TRBD2. The germline V gene encodes CDR1 ENHRY and CDR2 SYGVKD. V trimming: 7 bases; J trimming: 1 base; junction bases outside the gene matches: 0. The length of the CDR3 is 14 residues. The CDR3 DNA reads TGTGCCATCAAGCGGGAGGGGAACACCGGGGAGCTGTTTTTT. Protein product: CAIKREGNTGELFF.

The CDR3 DNA follows: TGTGCCAGCAGCCTCAGACACACTGTCTACAATGAGCAGTTCTTC. Residues: CASSLRHTVYNEQFF. V gene TRBV7-9 combines with J gene TRBJ2-1, with D unresolved. Per the germline V gene, CDR1 is SEHNR and CDR2 is FQNEAQ (reference sequence). Trimming removed 5 bases at V and 3 bases at J, with 14 bases between. The CDR3 spans 15 residues.

Comments on this clonotype: At one end the junction does not follow the germline gene, possibly because of a read error. The chain joins TRBV7-3 to TRBJ1-3; TRBD1 might be the D (5 bases). This CDR3 has 16 residues. Germline-derived CDR1 and CDR2 are SGHTA and FQGTGA. This CDR3 reads CASSQDQAGVGNTIYF. The CDR3 DNA reads as TGCGCCAGCAGCCAAGATCAAGCGGGGGTAGGAAACACCATATATTTT.

This chain connects TRBV7-9 to TRBJ1-1; D is possibly TRBD1 (5 bases). V was shortened by 2 bases and J by 1 base, with 11 bases between the two germline ends. The germline CDR1 and CDR2 sequences are SEHNR and FQNEAQ (reference sequence). CDR3 length: 15 amino acids. CDR3 coding DNA: TGTGCCAGCAGCTTATACCGGGGGAGGAACACTGAAGCTTTCTTT. Encoded protein: CASSLYRGRNTEAFF.

This sequence joins TRBV7-9 and TRBJ2-2; 7 bases match TRBD1. Trimming removed 7 bases from V and 2 bases from J; junction bases left unmatched: 13. Germline V lookup: CDR1 SEHNR, CDR2 FQNEAQ (reference sequence). The CDR3 covers 17 residues. DNA for the CDR3: TGTGCCAGCATCCGAAGCCCCGGGACAGTCAACACCGGGGAGCTGTTTTTT. Its translation: CASIRSPGTVNTGELFF. The variable domain in full, completed from reference TRBV7-9 and TRBJ2-2, reads DTGVSQNPRHKITKRGQNVTFRCDPISEHNRLYWYRQTLGQGPEFLTYFQNEAQLEKSRLLSDRFSAERPKGSFSTLEIQRTEQGDSAMYLCASIRSPGTVNTGELFFGEGSRLTVL.

In this sample, this clonotype turned up a few times. The rearrangement uses TRBV7-6 and TRBJ2-3; D not resolved. Per the germline V gene, CDR1 is SGHVS and CDR2 is FNYEAQ. Deletions cut 4 bases from V and 3 bases from J, with 5 bases between. The length of the CDR3 is 12 residues. The CDR3 DNA is TGTGCCAGCAGCTCATTTACAGATACGCAGTATTTT. This gives the protein CASSSFTDTQYF.

The genes are TRBV2 and TRBJ1-2, with 10 nucleotides matching TRBD1. V trimming: 4 bases; J trimming: 6 bases; junction bases outside the gene matches: 2. Germline CDR1 reads SNHLY; CDR2 reads FYNNEI. The CDR3 contains 13 residues. Here the CDR3 DNA reads TGTGCCAGCAGTGGGGACAGGGGAAATGGCTACACCTTC. Encoded protein: CASSGDRGNGYTF.

This clonotype was recorded a few times. This chain joins TRBV7-3 and TRBJ2-2, with D unclear. V was shortened by 0 bases and J by 5 bases, with 10 bases between the two germline ends. There are 15 residues in the CDR3. The germline CDR1 and CDR2 sequences are SGHTA and FQGTGA. CDR3 in amino acids: CASSLTGQNTGELFF. CDR3 DNA sequence: TGTGCCAGCAGCTTAACTGGCCAGAATACCGGGGAGCTGTTTTTT.

The rearrangement joins TRBV6-1 to TRBJ1-2; D unresolved. V lost 7 bases to trimming and J lost 8 bases, with 17 bases between them. Looked up from germline, CDR1 is MNHNS and CDR2 is SASEGT. CDR3 length equals 13 residues. The CDR3 loop reads CASTKRRGGGYTF. The CDR3 DNA sequence: TGTGCCAGCACCAAGAGGCGGGGAGGAGGCTACACCTTC.